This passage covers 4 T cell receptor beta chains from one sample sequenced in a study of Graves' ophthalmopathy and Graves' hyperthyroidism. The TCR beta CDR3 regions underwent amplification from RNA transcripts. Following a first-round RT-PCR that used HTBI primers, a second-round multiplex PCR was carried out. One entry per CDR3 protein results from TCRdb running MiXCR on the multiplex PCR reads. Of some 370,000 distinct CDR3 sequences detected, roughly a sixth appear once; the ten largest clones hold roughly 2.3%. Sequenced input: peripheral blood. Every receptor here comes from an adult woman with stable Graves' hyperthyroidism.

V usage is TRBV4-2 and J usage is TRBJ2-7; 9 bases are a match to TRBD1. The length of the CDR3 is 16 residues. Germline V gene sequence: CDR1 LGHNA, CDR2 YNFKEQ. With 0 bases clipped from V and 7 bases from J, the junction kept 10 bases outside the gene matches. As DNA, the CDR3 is TGTGCCAGCAGCCAAGATAGGGGACAGGGAACGGGAGAGCAGTACTTC. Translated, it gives CASSQDRGQGTGEQYF.

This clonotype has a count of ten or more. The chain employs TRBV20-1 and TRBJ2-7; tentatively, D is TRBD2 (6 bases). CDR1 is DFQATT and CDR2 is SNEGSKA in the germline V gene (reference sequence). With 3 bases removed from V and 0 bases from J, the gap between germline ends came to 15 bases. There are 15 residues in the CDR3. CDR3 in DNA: TGCAGTGCTAGTAGACCGGGACTGTCCTCCTACGAGCAGTACTTC. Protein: CSASRPGLSSYEQYF.

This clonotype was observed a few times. Here the CDR3 reads CATSREEGQSYEQYF. Written as DNA, the CDR3 is TGTGCCACCAGCAGAGAGGAGGGACAGTCCTACGAGCAGTACTTC. The rearrangement joins TRBV15 to TRBJ2-7, with D possibly matching TRBD1 (7 bases). With 0 bases removed from V and 1 base from J, the gap between germline ends came to 10 bases. CDR1 is LNHNV and CDR2 is YYDKDF in the germline V gene (reference sequence). The CDR3 extends over 15 amino acids.

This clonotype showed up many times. The CDR3 loop is CSVKLVGGANVLTF. CDR3 in DNA: TGCAGCGTGAAGCTAGTCGGTGGGGCCAACGTCCTGACTTTC. The gene calls are TRBV29-1 and TRBJ2-6; D gene uncertain. Trimming left V 6 bases short and J 3 bases short, with 12 bases between. The CDR3 is 14 amino acids. Germline-derived CDR1 and CDR2 are SQVTM and ANQGSEA. The full variable domain, its missing parts supplied by reference TRBV29-1 and TRBJ2-6, is SAVISQKPSRDICQRGTSLTIQCQVDSQVTMMFWYRQQPGQSLTLIATANQGSEATYESGFVIDKFPISRPNLTFSTLTVSNMSPEDSSIYLCSVKLVGGANVLTFGAGSRLTVL.